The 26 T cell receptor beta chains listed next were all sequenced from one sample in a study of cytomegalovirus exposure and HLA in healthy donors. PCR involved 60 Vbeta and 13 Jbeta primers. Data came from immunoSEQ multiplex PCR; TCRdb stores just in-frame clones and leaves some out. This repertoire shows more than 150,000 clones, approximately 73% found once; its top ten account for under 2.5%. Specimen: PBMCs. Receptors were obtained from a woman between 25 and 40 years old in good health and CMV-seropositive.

The CDR3 nucleotides are TGTGCCAGCAGTGATGGTAGCGTAGATACGCAGTATTTT. This translates into CASSDGSVDTQYF. The V call is TRBV6-1, the J call TRBJ2-3; D is perhaps TRBD2 (5 bases). The CDR3 covers 13 residues. Germline loops: CDR1 MNHNS, CDR2 SASEGT. The V end lost 3 bases, the J end lost 5 bases, and 9 bases lay between the germline ends.

The CDR3 DNA is TGTGCTAGTGGTTTGGTACGGGCAGGGGGCCAGTACCAAGAGACCCAGTACTTC. This translates into CASGLVRAGGQYQETQYF. The genes are TRBV12-5 and TRBJ2-5, with TRBD1 matching 8 bases. Germline CDR1 reads LGHNT; CDR2 reads FRNRAP. V shed 0 bases and J 0 bases; nucleotides not matched to a gene: 9. This CDR3 contains 18 residues. The whole variable domain, filled in from reference TRBV12-5 and TRBJ2-5, reads DARVTQTPRHKVTEMGQEVTMRCQPILGHNTVFWYRQTMMQGLELLAYFRNRAPLDDSGMPKDRFSAEMPDATLATLKIQPSEPRDSAVYFCASGLVRAGGQYQETQYFGPGTRLLVL.

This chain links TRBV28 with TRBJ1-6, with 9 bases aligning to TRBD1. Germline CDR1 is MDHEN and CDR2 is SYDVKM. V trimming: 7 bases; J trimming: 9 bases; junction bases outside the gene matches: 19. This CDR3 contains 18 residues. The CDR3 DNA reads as TGTGCCAGCACCGTGGACAGGGGATCACCCCTCCTGGCTTCACCCCTCCACTTT. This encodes CASTVDRGSPLLASPLHF.

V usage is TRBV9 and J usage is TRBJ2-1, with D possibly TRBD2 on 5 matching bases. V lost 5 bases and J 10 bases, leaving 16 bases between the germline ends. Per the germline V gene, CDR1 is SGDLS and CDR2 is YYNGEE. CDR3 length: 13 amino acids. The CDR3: CASSASSTVEQFF. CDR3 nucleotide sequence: TGTGCCAGCAGTGCTAGCTCTACGGTCGAGCAGTTCTTC.

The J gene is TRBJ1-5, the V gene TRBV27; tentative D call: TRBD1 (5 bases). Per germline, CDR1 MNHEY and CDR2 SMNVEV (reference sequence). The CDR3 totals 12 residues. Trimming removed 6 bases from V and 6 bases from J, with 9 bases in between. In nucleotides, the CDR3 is TGTGCCAGCAGCAGGGTTGGTCAGCCCCAGCATTTT. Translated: CASSRVGQPQHF.

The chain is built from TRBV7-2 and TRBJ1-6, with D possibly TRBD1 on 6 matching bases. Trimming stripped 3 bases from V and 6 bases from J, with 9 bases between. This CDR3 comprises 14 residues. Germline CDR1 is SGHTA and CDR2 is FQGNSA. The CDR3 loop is CASSLDRANSPLHF. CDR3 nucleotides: TGTGCCAGCAGCTTGGACAGAGCTAATTCACCCCTCCACTTT.

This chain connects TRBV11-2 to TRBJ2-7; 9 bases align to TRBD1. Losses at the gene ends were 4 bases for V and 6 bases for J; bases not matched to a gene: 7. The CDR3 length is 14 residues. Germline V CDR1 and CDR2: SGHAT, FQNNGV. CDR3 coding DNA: TGTGCCAGCAGCTCCACCCGGACAGGGGTCGAGCAGTACTTC. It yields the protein CASSSTRTGVEQYF.

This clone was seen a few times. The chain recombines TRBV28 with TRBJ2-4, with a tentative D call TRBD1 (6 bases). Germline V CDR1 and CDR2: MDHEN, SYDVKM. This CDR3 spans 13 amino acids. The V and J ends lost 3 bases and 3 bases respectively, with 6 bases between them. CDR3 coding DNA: TGTGCCAGCAGTTTGGACAGCAAAAACATTCAGTACTTC. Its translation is CASSLDSKNIQYF.

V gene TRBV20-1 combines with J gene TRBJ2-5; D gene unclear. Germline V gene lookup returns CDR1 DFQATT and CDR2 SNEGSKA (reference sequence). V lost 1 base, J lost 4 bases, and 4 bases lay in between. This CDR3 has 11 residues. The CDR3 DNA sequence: TGCAGTGCTAGAGCTAGAGAGACCCAGTACTTC. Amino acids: CSARARETQYF.

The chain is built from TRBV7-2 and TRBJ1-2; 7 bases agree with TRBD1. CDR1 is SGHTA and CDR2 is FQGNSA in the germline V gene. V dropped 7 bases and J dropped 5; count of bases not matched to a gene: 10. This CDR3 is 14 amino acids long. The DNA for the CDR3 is TGTGCCAGCACCCCCGACAGGGTCCAATATGGCTACACCTTC. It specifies CASTPDRVQYGYTF.

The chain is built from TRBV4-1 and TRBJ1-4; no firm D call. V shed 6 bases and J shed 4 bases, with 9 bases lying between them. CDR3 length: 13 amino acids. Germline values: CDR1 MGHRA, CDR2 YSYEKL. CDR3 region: CASRRAVNEKLFF. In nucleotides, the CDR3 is TGCGCCAGCAGGCGCGCTGTTAATGAAAAACTGTTTTTT.

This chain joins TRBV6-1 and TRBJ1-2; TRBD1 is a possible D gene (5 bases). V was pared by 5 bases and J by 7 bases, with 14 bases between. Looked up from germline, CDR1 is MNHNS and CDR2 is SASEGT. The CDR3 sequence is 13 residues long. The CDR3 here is CASSQGTMSGYTF. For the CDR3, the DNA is TGTGCCAGCAGTCAAGGGACTATGAGTGGCTACACCTTC.

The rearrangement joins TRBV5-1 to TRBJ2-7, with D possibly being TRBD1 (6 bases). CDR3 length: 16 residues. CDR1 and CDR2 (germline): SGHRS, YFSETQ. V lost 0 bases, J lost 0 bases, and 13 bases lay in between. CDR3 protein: CASSLAGGSRSYEQYF. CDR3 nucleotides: TGCGCCAGCAGCTTGGCTGGGGGCAGCCGCTCCTACGAGCAGTACTTC.

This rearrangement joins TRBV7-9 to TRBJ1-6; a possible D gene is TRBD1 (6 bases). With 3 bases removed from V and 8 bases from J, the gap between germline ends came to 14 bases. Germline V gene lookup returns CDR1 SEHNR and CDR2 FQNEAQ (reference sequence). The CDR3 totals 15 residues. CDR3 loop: CASSLIRQGHSPLHF. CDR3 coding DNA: TGTGCCAGCAGCTTGATCCGCCAGGGGCATTCACCCCTCCACTTT.

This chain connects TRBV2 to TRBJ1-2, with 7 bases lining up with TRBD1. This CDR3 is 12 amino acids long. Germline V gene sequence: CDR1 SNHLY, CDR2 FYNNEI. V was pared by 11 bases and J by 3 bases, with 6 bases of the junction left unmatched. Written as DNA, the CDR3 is TGTGCCCGGACAGGCCGACACTATGGCTACACCTTC. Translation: CARTGRHYGYTF.

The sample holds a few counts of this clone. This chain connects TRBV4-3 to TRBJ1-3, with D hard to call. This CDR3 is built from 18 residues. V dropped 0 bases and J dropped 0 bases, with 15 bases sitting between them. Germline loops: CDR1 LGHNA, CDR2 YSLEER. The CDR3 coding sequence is TGCGCCAGCAGCCAAGAAGTAGCGACGACCAACTCTGGAAACACCATATATTTT. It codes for CASSQEVATTNSGNTIYF.

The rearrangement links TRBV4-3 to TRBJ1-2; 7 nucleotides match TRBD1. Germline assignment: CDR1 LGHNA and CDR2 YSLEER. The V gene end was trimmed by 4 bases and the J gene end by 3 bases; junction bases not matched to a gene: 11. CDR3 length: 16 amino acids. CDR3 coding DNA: TGCGCCAGCAGCCGTGGCGTGGACAGGCCTCACTATGGCTACACCTTC. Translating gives CASSRGVDRPHYGYTF.

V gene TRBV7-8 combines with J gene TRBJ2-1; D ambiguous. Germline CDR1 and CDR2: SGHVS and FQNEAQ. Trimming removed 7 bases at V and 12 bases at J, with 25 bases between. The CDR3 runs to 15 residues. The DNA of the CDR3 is TGTGCCAGCACCCCCACACATACTCCGAGAGAGGTGCAGTTCTTC. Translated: CASTPTHTPREVQFF.

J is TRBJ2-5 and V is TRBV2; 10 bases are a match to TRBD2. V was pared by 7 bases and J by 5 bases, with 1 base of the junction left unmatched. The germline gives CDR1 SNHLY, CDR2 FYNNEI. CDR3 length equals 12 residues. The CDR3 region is CASKLAGETQYF. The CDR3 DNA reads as TGTGCCAGCAAACTAGCGGGGGAGACCCAGTACTTC.

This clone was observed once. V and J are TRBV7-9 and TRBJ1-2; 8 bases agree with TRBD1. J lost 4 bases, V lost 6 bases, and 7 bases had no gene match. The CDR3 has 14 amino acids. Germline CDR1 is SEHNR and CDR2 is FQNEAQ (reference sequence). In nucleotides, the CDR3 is TGTGCCAGCAGGCTAGGGACAGGAGTCTATGGCTACACCTTC. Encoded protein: CASRLGTGVYGYTF.

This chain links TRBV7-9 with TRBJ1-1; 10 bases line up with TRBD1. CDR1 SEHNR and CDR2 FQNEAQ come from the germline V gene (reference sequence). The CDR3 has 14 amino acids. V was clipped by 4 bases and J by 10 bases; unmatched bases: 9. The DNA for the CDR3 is TGTGCCAGCAGCTCTTTGACAGGGGGCGGCCGAGCTTTCTTT. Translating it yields CASSSLTGGGRAFF. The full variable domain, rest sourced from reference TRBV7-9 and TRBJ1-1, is DTGVSQNPRHKITKRGQNVTFRCDPISEHNRLYWYRQTLGQGPEFLTYFQNEAQLEKSRLLSDRFSAERPKGSFSTLEIQRTEQGDSAMYLCASSSLTGGGRAFFGQGTRLTVV.

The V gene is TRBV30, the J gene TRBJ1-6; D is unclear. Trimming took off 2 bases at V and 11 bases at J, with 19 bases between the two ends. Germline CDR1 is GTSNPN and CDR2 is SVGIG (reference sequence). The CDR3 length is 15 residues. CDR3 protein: CAWSWNRPHWAPLHF. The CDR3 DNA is TGTGCCTGGAGTTGGAACAGACCTCACTGGGCACCCCTCCACTTT.

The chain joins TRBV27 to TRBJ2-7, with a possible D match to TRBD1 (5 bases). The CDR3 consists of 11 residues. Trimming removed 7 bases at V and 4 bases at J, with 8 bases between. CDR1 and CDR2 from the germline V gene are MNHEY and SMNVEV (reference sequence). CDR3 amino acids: CASIKGYEQYF. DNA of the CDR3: TGTGCCAGCATCAAGGGGTACGAGCAGTACTTC.

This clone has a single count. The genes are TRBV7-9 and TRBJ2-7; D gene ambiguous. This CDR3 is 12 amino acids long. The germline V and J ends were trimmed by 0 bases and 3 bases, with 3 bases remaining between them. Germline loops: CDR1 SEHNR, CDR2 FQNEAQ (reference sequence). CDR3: CASSLAVYEQYF. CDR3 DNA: TGTGCCAGCAGCTTAGCCGTCTACGAGCAGTACTTC.

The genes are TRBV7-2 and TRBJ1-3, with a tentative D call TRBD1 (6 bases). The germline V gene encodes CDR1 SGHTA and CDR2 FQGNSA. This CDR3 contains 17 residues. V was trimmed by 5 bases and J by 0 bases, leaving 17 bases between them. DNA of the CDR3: TGTGCCAGCAGCCAAACCGGGACACCTAACTCTGGAAACACCATATATTTT. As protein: CASSQTGTPNSGNTIYF. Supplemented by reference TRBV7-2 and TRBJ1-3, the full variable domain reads GAGVSQSPSNKVTEKGKDVELRCDPISGHTALYWYRQSLGQGLEFLIYFQGNSAPDKSGLPSDRFSAERTGGSVSTLTIQRTQQEDSAVYLCASSQTGTPNSGNTIYFGEGSWLTVV.

CDR3 DNA sequence: TGTGCCAGCAGGGGACTCCCCGTCGGTGAAAAACTGTTTTTT. Translation: CASRGLPVGEKLFF. J is TRBJ1-4 and V is TRBV6-5; TRBD1 is a possible D gene (5 bases). The CDR3 contains 14 residues. Germline CDR1 MNHEY, CDR2 SVGAGI. V was shortened by 6 bases and J by 7 bases, with 15 bases between the two germline ends.